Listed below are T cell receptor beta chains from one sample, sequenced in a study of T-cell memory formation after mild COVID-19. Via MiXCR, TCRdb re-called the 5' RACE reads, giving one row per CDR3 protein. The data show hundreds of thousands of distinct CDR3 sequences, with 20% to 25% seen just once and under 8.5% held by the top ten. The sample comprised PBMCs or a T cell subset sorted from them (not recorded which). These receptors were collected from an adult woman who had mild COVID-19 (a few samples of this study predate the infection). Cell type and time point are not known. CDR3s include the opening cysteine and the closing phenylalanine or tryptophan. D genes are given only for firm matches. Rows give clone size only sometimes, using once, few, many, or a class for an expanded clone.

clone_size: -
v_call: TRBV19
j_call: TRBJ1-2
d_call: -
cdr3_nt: TGTGCCAGTACAGGGGTTTACTATGGCTACACCTTC
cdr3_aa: CASTGVYYGYTF

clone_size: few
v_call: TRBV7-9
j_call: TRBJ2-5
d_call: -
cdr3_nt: TGTGCCAGCAGCCCCGCGGGGACAGAAGAGACCCAGTACTTC
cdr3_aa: CASSPAGTEETQYF

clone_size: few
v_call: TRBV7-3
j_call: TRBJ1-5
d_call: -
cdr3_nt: TGTGCTACAGACAGGCGAGGCAATCAGCCCCAGCATTTT
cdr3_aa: CATDRRGNQPQHF

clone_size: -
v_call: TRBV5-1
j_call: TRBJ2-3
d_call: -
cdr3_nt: TGCGCCAGCAGCTTGGGACATAGCACAGATACGCAGTATTTT
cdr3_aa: CASSLGHSTDTQYF

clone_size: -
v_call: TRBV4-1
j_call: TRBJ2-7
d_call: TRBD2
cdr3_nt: TGCGCCAGCAGCCAAGATCCCACTAGCGGGAGCCACGAGCAGTACTTC
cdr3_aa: CASSQDPTSGSHEQYF

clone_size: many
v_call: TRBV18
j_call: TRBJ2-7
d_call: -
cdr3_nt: TGTGCCAGCTCAGGAGGGAGCGGTGCCGAGCAGTACTTC
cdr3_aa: CASSGGSGAEQYF

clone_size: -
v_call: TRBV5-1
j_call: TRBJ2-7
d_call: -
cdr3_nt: TGCGCCAGCAGCCGGGACACGGACGGATACGAGCAGTACTTC
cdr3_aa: CASSRDTDGYEQYF

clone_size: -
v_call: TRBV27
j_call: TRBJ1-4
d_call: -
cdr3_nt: TGTGCCAGCAGGTTTAGTGGGACTAATGAAAAACTGTTTTTT
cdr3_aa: CASRFSGTNEKLFF

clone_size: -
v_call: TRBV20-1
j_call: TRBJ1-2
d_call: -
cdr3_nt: TGCAGTGCTAGAGATAGTGACAGCCCCCCAGCTAACTATGGCTACACCTTC
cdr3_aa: CSARDSDSPPANYGYTF

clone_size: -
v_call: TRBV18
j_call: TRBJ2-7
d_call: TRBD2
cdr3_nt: TGTGCCAGCTCAGGCCCCCGGGGGGATCGATCCTACGAGCAGTACTTC
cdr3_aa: CASSGPRGDRSYEQYF

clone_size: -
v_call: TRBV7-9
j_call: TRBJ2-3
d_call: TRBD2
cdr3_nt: TGTGCCAGCAGCTCCCTACTAGCGGGAGGAGGGACAGATACGCAGTATTTT
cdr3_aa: CASSSLLAGGGTDTQYF

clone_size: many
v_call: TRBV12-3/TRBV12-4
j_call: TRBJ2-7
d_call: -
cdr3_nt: TGTGCCAGCAGTTCAACAGGGTGCGAGCAGTACTTC
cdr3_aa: CASSSTGCEQYF

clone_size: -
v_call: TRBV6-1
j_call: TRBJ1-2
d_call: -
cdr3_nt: TGTGCCAGCAGTGAAACTTCTCTGAGAAGGGGCTACACCTTC
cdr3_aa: CASSETSLRRGYTF

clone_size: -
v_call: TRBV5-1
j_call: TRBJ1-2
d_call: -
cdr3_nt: TGCGCCAGCAGCTTGGCAGAATCGGGAAACTATGGCTACACCTTC
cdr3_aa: CASSLAESGNYGYTF

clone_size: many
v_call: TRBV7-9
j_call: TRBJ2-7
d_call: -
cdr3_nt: TGTGCCAGCAGCTTGCCGCCCCACTACGAGCAGTACTTC
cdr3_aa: CASSLPPHYEQYF

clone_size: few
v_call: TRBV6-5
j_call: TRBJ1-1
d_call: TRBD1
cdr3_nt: TGTGCCAGCAGCCCAGGGGGGGAGGTGGGCACTGAAGCTTTCTTT
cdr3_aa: CASSPGGEVGTEAFF

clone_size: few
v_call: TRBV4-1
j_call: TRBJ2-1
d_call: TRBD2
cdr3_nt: TGCGCCAGCAGCCGGCCGGGACTAGATGTTCATGAGCAGTTCTTC
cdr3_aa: CASSRPGLDVHEQFF

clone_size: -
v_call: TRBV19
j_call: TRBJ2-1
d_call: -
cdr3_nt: TGTGCCAGTAGTCTCAGGGATAGGGAGCAGTTCTTC
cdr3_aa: CASSLRDREQFF

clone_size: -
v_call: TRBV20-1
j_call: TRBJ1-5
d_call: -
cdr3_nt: TGCAGTGCTAGTATCGGGCTTAGCAATCAGCCCCAGCATTTT
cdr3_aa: CSASIGLSNQPQHF

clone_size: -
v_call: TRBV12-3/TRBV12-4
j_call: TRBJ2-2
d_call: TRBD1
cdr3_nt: TGTGCCAGCAATGCCAGGGGGTTCACCGGGGAGCTGTTTTTT
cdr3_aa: CASNARGFTGELFF

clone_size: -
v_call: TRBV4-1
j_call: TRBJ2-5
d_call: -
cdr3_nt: TGCGCCAGCAGCCGCCTCCGGGACTACCAAGAGACCCAGTACTTC
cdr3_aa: CASSRLRDYQETQYF

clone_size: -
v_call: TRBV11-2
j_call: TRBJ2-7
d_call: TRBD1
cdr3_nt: TGTGCCAGCAGCCCGAGGGTGGCAGGGGGCTCCTACGAGCAGTACTTC
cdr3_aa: CASSPRVAGGSYEQYF

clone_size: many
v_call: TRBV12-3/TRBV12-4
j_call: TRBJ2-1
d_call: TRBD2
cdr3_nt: TGTGCCAGCAGTGGACTAGCGGGAGGCTACAATGAGCAGTTCTTC
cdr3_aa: CASSGLAGGYNEQFF

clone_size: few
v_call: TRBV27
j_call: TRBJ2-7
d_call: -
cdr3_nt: TGTGCCAGCAGTTTTTGGGGCAACCGGGAGCAGTACTTC
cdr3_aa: CASSFWGNREQYF

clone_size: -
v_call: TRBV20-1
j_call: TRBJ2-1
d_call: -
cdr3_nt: TGCAGTGCTAGTTGGCGGGACAGAGTCAATGAGCAGTTCTTC
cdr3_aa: CSASWRDRVNEQFF

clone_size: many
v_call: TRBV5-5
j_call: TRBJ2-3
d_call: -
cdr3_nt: TGTGCCAGCAGCTTGTCATCGCGCGGAGCACAAGATACGCAGTATTTT
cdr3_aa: CASSLSSRGAQDTQYF

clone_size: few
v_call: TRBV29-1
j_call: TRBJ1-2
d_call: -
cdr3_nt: TGCAGCGTCCCGGACGGAGGGGGGGTGGGCGGCTACACCTTC
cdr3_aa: CSVPDGGGVGGYTF

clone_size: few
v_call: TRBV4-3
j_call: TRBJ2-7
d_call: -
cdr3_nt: TGCGCCAGCAGCCCGCGGAACAGAGGAGAGCAGTACTTC
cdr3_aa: CASSPRNRGEQYF

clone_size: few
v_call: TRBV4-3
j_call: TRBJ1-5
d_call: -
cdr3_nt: TGCGCCAGCAGCCAAGATGGGGCTTCGGGTCAGCCCCAGCATTTT
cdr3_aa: CASSQDGASGQPQHF

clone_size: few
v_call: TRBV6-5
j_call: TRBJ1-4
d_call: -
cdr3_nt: TGTGCCAGCAGTTATTCGTGGCTCCGGGAAGCAACTAATGAAAAACTGTTTTTT
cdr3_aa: CASSYSWLREATNEKLFF

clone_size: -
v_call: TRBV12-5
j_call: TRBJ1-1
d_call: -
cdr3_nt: TGTAACCCCTTTTTGGACCTGAACACTGAAGCTTTCTTT
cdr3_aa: CNPFLDLNTEAFF

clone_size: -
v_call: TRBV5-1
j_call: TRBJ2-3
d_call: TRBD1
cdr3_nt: TGCGCCAGGGAGGCCGCCGGGACAGGGGCAGATACGCAGTATTTT
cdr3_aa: CAREAAGTGADTQYF

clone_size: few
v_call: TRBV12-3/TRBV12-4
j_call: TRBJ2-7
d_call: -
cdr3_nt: TGTGCCAGCAGTCCCAGTTATCTAGCGACTATCATATACGAGCAGTACTTC
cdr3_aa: CASSPSYLATIIYEQYF

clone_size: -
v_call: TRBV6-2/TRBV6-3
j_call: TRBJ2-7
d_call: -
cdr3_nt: TGTGCCACGTCCCCCGAAACGACTAGTGACGAGCAGTACTTC
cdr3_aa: CATSPETTSDEQYF

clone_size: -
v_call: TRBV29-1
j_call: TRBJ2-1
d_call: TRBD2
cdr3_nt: TGCAGCGTCTCCACTAGCGGGAGCCTCAATGAGCAGTTCTTC
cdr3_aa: CSVSTSGSLNEQFF

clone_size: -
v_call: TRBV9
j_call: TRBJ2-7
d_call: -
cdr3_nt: TGTGCCAGCAGCGTAGGGGACAACTCCTACGAGCAGTACTTC
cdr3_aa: CASSVGDNSYEQYF

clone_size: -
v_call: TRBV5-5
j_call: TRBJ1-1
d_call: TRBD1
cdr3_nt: TGTGCCAGCAGGGACCGGGACAGGGTGAACACTGAAGCTTTCTTT
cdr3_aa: CASRDRDRVNTEAFF

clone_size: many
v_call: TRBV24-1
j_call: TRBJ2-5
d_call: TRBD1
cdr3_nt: TGTGCCACCAGTGATACAGGGGGCGTCCACGAGACCCAGTACTTC
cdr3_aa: CATSDTGGVHETQYF

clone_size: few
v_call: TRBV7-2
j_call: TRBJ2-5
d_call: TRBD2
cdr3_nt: TGTGCCAGCAGCTTATCCCCGGGGCCGGGGGAGGGTGAAGAGACCCAGTACTTC
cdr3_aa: CASSLSPGPGEGEETQYF

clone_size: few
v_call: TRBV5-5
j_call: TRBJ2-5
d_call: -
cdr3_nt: TGTGCCAGCAGCCGAGGGACGGGGTTGGGCGAGACCCAGTACTTC
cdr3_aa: CASSRGTGLGETQYF